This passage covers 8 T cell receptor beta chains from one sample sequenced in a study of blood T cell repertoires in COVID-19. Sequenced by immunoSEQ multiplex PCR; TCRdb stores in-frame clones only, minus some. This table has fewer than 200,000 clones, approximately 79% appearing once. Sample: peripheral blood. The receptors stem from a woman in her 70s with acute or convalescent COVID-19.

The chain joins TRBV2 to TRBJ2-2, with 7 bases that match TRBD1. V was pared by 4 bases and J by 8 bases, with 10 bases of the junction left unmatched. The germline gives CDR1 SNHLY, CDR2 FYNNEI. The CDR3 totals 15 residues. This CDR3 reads CASSGLEGALGELFF. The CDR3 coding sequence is TGTGCCAGCAGTGGCTTAGAGGGGGCTCTGGGGGAGCTGTTTTTT. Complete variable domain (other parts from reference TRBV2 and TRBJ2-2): EPEVTQTPSHQVTQMGQEVILRCVPISNHLYFYWYRQILGQKVEFLVSFYNNEISEKSEIFDDQFSVERPDGSNFTLKIRSTKLEDSAMYFCASSGLEGALGELFFGEGSRLTVL.

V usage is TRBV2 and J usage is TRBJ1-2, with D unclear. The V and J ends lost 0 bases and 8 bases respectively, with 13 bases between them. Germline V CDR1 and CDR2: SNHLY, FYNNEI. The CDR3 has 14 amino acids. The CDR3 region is CASSEARTPGGYTF. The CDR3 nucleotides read TGTGCCAGCAGTGAAGCGCGAACGCCGGGGGGCTACACCTTC.

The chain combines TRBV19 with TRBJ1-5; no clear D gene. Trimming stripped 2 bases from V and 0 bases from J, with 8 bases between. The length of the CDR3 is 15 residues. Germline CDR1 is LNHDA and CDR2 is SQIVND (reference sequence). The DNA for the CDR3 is TGTGCCAGTAGTATAAGCGGGAATAGCAATCAGCCCCAGCATTTT. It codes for CASSISGNSNQPQHF.

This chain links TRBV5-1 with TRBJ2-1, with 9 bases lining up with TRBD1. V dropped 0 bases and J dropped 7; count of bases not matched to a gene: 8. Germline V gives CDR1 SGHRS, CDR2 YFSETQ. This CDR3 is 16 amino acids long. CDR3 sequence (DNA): TGCGCCAGCAGCTTGGACGGGACAGGGTCTGTGAATGAGCAGTTCTTC. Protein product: CASSLDGTGSVNEQFF.

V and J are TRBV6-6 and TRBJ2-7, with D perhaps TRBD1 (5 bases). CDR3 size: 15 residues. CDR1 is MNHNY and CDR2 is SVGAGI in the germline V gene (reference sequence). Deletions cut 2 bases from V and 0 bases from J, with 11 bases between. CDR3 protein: CASSYGQGTSYEQYF. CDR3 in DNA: TGTGCCAGCAGTTACGGCCAGGGCACCTCCTACGAGCAGTACTTC.

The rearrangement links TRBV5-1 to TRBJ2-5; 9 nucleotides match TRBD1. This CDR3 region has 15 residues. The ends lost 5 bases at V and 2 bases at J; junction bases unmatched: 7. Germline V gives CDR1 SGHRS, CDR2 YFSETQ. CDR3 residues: CASRRTGELQETQYF. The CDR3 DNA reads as TGCGCCAGCAGAAGGACAGGGGAACTTCAAGAGACCCAGTACTTC.

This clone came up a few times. For the CDR3, the DNA is TGTGCCAGCAGTACAAACACACCGTCAGGAACAGATACGCAGTATTTT. Encoded protein: CASSTNTPSGTDTQYF. The chain carries TRBV11-3 and TRBJ2-3; D is unclear. Germline assignment: CDR1 SGHNT and CDR2 YENEEA. CDR3 length equals 16 residues. Trimming took 6 bases from V and 3 from J, leaving 19 bases between them.

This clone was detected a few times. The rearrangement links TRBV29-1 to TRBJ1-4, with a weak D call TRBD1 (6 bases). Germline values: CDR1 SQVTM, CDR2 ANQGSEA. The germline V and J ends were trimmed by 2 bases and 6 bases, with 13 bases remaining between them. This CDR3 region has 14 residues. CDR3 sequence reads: CSVETGAGDEKLFF. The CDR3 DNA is TGCAGCGTTGAAACGGGGGCGGGGGATGAAAAACTGTTTTTT.